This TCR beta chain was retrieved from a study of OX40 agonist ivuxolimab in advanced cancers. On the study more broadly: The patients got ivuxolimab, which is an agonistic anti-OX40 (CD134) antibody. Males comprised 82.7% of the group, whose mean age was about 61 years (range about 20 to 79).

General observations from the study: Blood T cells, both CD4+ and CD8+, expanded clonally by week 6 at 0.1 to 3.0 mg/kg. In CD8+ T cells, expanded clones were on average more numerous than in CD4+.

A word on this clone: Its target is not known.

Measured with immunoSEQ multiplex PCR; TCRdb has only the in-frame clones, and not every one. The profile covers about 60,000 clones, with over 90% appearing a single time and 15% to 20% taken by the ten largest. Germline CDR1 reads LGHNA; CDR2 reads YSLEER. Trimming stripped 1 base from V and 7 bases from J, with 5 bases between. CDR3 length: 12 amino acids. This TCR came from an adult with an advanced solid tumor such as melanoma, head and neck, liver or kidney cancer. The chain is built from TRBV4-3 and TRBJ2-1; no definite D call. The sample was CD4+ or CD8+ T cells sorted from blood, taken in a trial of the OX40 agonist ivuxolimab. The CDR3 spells CASSQGRNEQFF. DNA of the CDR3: TGCGCCAGCAGCCAAGGAAGGAATGAGCAGTTCTTC.